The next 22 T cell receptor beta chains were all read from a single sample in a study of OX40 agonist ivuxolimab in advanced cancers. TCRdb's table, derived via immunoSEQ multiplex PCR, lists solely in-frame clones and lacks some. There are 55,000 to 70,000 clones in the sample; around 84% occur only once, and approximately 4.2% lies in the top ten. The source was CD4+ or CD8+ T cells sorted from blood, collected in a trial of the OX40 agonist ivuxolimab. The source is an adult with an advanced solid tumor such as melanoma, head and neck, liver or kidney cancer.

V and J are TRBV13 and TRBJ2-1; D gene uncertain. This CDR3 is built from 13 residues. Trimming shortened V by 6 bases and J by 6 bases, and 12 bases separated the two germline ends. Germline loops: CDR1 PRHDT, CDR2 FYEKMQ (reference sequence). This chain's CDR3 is CASRLRARNEQFF. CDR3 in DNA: TGTGCCAGCAGGCTTAGGGCGCGCAATGAGCAGTTCTTC.

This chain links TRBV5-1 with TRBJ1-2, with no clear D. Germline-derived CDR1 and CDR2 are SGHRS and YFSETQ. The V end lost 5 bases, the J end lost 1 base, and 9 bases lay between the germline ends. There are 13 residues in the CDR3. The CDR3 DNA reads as TGCGCCAGCAGGGCAGGTAGTAACTATGGCTACACCTTC. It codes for CASRAGSNYGYTF.

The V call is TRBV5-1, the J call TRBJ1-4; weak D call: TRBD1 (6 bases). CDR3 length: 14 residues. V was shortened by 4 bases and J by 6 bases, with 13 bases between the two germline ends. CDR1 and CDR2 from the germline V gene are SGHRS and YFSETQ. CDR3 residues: CASSNGQKDEKLFF. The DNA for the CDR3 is TGCGCCAGCAGCAACGGACAGAAGGATGAAAAACTGTTTTTT.

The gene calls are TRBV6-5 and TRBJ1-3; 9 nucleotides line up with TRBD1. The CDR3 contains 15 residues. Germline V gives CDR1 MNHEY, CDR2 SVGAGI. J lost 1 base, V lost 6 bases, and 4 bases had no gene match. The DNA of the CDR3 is TGTGCCAGCAGGAGGACAGGGGCTTCTGGAAACACCATATATTTT. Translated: CASRRTGASGNTIYF.

CDR3 in DNA: TGTGCCAGCAAGCTCGGGACGGCGAACACTGAAGCTTTCTTT. It is translated as CASKLGTANTEAFF. The chain is built from TRBV2 and TRBJ1-1, with D tentatively TRBD1 (5 bases). Germline CDR1 reads SNHLY; CDR2 reads FYNNEI. CDR3 length: 14 amino acids. V was cut by 7 bases and J by 1 base, with 13 bases left in between.

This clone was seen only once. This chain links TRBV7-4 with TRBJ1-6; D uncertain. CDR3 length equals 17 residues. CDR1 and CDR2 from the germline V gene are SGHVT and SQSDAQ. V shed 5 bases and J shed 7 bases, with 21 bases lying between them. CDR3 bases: TGTGCCAGCAGCACCTTCAAGGCCCCACGGGCCAATTCACCCCTCCACTTT. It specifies CASSTFKAPRANSPLHF.

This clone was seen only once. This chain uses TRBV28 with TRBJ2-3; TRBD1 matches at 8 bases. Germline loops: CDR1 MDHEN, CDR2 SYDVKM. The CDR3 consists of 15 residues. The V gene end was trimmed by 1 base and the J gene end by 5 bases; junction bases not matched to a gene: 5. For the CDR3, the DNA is TGTGCCAGCAGTTTATTGGCAGGGGGCATAGATACGCAGTATTTT. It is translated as CASSLLAGGIDTQYF. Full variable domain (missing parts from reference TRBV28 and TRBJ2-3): DVKVTQSSRYLVKRTGEKVFLECVQDMDHENMFWYRQDPGLGLRLIYFSYDVKMKEKGDIPEGYSVSREKKERFSLILESASTNQTSMYLCASSLLAGGIDTQYFGPGTRLTVL.

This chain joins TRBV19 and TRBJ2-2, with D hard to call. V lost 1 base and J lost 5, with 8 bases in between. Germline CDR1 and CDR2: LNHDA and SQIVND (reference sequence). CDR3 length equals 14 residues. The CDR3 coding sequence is TGTGCCAGTAGTATAGGAAAAGGGACCGGGGAGCTGTTTTTT. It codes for CASSIGKGTGELFF.

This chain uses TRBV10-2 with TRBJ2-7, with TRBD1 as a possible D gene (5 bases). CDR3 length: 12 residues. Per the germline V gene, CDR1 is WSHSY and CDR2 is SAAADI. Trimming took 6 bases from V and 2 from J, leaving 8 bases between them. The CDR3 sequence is CASRDSAYEQYF. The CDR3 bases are TGCGCCAGCAGAGACAGTGCCTACGAGCAGTACTTC.

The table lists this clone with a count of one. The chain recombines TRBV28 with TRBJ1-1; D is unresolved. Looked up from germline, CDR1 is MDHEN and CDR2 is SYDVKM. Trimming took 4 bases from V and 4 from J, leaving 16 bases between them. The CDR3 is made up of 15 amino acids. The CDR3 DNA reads TGTGCCAGCAGTTCTTTACGCGGCCTGGGCACTGAAGCTTTCTTT. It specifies CASSSLRGLGTEAFF.

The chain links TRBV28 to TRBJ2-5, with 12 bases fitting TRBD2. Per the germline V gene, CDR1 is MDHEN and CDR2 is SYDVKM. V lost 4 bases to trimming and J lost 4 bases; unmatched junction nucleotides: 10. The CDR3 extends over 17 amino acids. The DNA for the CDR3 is TGTGCCAGCAGTTCCTCACTAGCGGGGGGACCCCGAGAGACCCAGTACTTC. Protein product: CASSSSLAGGPRETQYF.

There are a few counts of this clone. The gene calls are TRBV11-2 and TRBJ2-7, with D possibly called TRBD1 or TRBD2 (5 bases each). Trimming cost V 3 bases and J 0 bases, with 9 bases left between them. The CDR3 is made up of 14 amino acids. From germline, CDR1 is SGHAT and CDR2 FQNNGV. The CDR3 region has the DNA TGTGCCAGCAGCTTGGGGGTTAGCTCCTACGAGCAGTACTTC. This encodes CASSLGVSSYEQYF.

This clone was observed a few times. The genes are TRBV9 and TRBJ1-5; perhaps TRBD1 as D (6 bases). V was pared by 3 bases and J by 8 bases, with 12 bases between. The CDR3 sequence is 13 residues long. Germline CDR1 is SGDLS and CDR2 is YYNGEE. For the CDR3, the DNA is TGTGCCAGCAGCGGCCCCAGGGGAGAGCCCCAGCATTTT. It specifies CASSGPRGEPQHF.

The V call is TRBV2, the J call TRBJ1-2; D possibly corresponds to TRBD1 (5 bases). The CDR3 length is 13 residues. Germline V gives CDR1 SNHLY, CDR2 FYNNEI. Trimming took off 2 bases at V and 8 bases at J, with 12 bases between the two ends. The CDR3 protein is CASSETGDGGYTF. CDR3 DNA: TGTGCCAGCAGTGAAACAGGCGACGGCGGCTACACCTTC.

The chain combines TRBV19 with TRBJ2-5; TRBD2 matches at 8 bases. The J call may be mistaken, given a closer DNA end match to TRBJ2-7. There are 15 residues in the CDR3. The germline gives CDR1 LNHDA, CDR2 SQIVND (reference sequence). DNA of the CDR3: TGTGCCAGTAGCCAGCTTCCCGGGGGGGCCGGCGAGCAGTACTTC. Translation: CASSQLPGGAGEQYF.

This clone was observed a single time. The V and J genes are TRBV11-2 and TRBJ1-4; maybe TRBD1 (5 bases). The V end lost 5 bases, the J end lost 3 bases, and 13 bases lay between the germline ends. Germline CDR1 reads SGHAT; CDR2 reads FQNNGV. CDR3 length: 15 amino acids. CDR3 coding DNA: TGTGCCAGCAGCCCCCCAGGGACCCCTAATGAAAAACTGTTTTTT. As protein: CASSPPGTPNEKLFF.

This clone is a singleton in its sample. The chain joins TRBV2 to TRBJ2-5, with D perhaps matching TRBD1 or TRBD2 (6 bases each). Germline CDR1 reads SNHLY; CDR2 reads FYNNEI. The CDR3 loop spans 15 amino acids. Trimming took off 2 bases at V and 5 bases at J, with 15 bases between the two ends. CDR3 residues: CASSETGAGWETQYF. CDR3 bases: TGTGCCAGCAGTGAAACGGGGGCGGGGTGGGAGACCCAGTACTTC.

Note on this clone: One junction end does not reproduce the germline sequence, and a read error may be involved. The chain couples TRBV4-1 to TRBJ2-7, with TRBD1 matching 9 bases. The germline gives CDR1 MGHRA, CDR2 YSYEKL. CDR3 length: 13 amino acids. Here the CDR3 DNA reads TGCGCCAGCAGCCAGCAACGGGACAGGGAGTTAGTCTTC. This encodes CASSQQRDRELVF.

This CDR3 is CASAARADTDTQYF. The CDR3 DNA reads TGTGCCAGCGCAGCTCGAGCCGACACAGATACGCAGTATTTT. This rearrangement joins TRBV9 to TRBJ2-3; D gene uncertain. This CDR3 region has 14 residues. The V end lost 7 bases, the J end lost 2 bases, and 14 bases lay between the germline ends. Germline loops: CDR1 SGDLS, CDR2 YYNGEE.

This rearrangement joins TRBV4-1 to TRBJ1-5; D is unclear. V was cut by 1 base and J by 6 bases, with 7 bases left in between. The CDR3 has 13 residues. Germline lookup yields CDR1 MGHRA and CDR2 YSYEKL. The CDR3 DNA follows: TGCGCCAGCAGCCAAGTGTTCGGTCAGCCCCAGCATTTT. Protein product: CASSQVFGQPQHF.

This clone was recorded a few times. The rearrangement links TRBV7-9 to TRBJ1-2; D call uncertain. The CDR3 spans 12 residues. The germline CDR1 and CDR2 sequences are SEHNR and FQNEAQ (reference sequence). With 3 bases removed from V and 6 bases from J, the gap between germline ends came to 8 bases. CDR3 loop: CASSLITDGYTF. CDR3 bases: TGTGCCAGCAGCTTGATAACGGATGGCTACACCTTC.

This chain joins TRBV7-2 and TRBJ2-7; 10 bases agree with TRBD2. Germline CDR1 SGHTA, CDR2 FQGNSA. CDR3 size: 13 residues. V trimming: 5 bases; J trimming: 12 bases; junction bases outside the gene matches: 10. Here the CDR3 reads CASSAVLAGDAYF. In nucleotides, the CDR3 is TGTGCCAGCAGCGCCGTCCTAGCGGGAGACGCGTACTTC.